The 29 T cell receptor beta chains below all came from one sample that was sequenced in a study of PD-1 blockade in classical Hodgkin lymphoma. The repertoire was sequenced with immunoSEQ multiplex PCR; TCRdb's copy has only in-frame clones and lacks some. The sample shows tens of thousands of clones, approximately 90% of them seen only once. The time point: newly diagnosed, previously untreated cHL patient sample. The sample was peripheral blood mononuclear cells (PBMCs). These TCRs come from a human donor with classical Hodgkin lymphoma.

This sequence joins TRBV19 and TRBJ2-2, with unresolved D. CDR1 is LNHDA and CDR2 is SQIVND in the germline V gene (reference sequence). This CDR3 is built from 12 residues. Trimming took 5 bases from V and 7 from J, leaving 8 bases between them. CDR3 protein: CASSLSLGELFF. CDR3 DNA: TGTGCCAGTAGTCTATCTCTCGGGGAGCTGTTTTTT.

V usage is TRBV6-1 and J usage is TRBJ2-5, with TRBD2 matching over 7 bases. V shed 2 bases, J shed 4 bases, and the junction held 7 bases outside the gene matches. This CDR3 has 15 residues. CDR1 and CDR2 from the germline V gene are MNHNS and SASEGT. This CDR3 is CASSEIGGGVETQYF. The DNA of the CDR3 is TGTGCCAGCAGTGAAATCGGGGGAGGGGTAGAGACCCAGTACTTC.

V is TRBV11-2 and J is TRBJ2-4; 8 bases are shared with TRBD2. CDR3 length: 20 residues. Trimming at V came to 0 bases and at J to 0 bases, leaving 13 bases not matched to a gene. Germline V lookup: CDR1 SGHAT, CDR2 FQNNGV. CDR3 in amino acids: CASSLDSLDPTSGAKNIQYF. The CDR3 nucleotides are TGTGCCAGCAGCTTAGATTCCCTGGACCCCACTAGCGGAGCCAAAAACATTCAGTACTTC.

This chain connects TRBV18 to TRBJ1-2; no clear D gene. V was pared by 3 bases and J by 2 bases, with 13 bases between. CDR3 length: 15 residues. Germline CDR1 KGHSH, CDR2 LQKENI. The CDR3: CASSPQIARNYGYTF. DNA for the CDR3: TGTGCCAGCTCACCGCAGATCGCTCGAAACTATGGCTACACCTTC.

J is TRBJ2-7 and V is TRBV9; 7 bases match TRBD2. The CDR3 is 17 residues long. Trimming removed 4 bases from V and 2 bases from J; junction bases left unmatched: 15. From germline, CDR1 is SGDLS and CDR2 YYNGEE. CDR3 sequence (DNA): TGTGCCAGCAGCCACGAGGGTAGCGGGCCCCATACCTACGAGCAGTACTTC. Its protein product is CASSHEGSGPHTYEQYF. Supplemented by reference TRBV9 and TRBJ2-7, the full variable domain reads DSGVTQTPKHLITATGQRVTLRCSPRSGDLSVYWYQQSLDQGLQFLIQYYNGEERAKGNILERFSAQQFPDLHSELNLSSLELGDSALYFCASSHEGSGPHTYEQYFGPGTRLTVT.

V and J are TRBV6-1 and TRBJ2-1; 8 bases line up with TRBD2. CDR1 and CDR2 from the germline V gene are MNHNS and SASEGT. The CDR3 runs to 14 residues. The V gene end was trimmed by 7 bases and the J gene end by 6 bases; junction bases not matched to a gene: 8. CDR3 bases: TGTGCCAGCAATGGGCTAGCGGGCTCCAATGAGCAGTTCTTC. Translated, it gives CASNGLAGSNEQFF.

Details on this clone: An end of the junction does not agree with germline; a read error may underlie this. The CDR3 spells CASSPGGSKNTGELFF. In DNA form, the CDR3 reads TGTGCTAGCAGCCCAGGGGGTAGTAAGAACACCGGGGAGCTGTTTTTT. V is TRBV7-7 and J is TRBJ2-2, with 7 bases fitting TRBD1. The germline V gene encodes CDR1 SSHAT and CDR2 FNYEAQ (reference sequence). CDR3 length: 16 residues.

The chain carries TRBV7-9 and TRBJ2-5; D remains unclear. The CDR3 totals 13 residues. V shed 2 bases and J shed 2 bases, with 6 bases lying between them. Germline CDR1 reads SEHNR; CDR2 reads FQNEAQ (reference sequence). CDR3 residues: CASSLSPQETQYF. CDR3 sequence (DNA): TGTGCCAGCAGCTTAAGCCCGCAAGAGACCCAGTACTTC.

The gene calls are TRBV7-9 and TRBJ2-1; TRBD2 agrees at 10 bases. Germline CDR1 reads SEHNR; CDR2 reads FQNEAQ (reference sequence). V gave up 2 bases and J gave up 8 bases; unmatched junction bases: 9. This CDR3 spans 16 amino acids. CDR3 sequence reads: CASSLPLAGVADEQFF. Here the CDR3 DNA reads TGTGCCAGCAGCTTACCGCTAGCGGGAGTTGCAGATGAGCAGTTCTTC.

The sample holds a few counts of this clone. The chain joins TRBV2 to TRBJ2-5; 8 bases align to TRBD2. The junction had 9 bases not matched to a gene; V was cut back by 8 bases and J by 4 bases. In germline, CDR1 is SNHLY, CDR2 FYNNEI. This CDR3 region has 14 residues. Here the CDR3 reads CASGSGGRVETQYF. The CDR3 coding sequence is TGTGCCAGCGGATCGGGGGGGCGGGTAGAGACCCAGTACTTC.

V gene TRBV27 combines with J gene TRBJ2-1; maybe TRBD2 (5 bases). The CDR3 runs to 15 residues. V was shortened by 5 bases and J by 13 bases, with 24 bases between the two germline ends. From germline, CDR1 is MNHEY and CDR2 SMNVEV (reference sequence). CDR3 amino acids: CASSPVEAPRAGQFF. For the CDR3, the DNA is TGTGCCAGCAGTCCAGTGGAAGCGCCGCGGGCTGGCCAGTTCTTC.

The V and J genes are TRBV29-1 and TRBJ1-1, with a possible D match to TRBD1 (5 bases). Trimming stripped 6 bases from V and 3 bases from J, with 14 bases between. Germline V gene lookup returns CDR1 SQVTM and CDR2 ANQGSEA. The CDR3 consists of 13 residues. The CDR3 reads CSVGDRQYTEAFF. As DNA, the CDR3 is TGCAGCGTAGGCGATAGACAGTACACTGAAGCTTTCTTT. Together with reference TRBV29-1 and TRBJ1-1, the CDR3 gives the full variable domain: SAVISQKPSRDICQRGTSLTIQCQVDSQVTMMFWYRQQPGQSLTLIATANQGSEATYESGFVIDKFPISRPNLTFSTLTVSNMSPEDSSIYLCSVGDRQYTEAFFGQGTRLTVV.

This chain links TRBV11-3 with TRBJ2-2; no definite D call. Trimming left V 4 bases short and J 4 bases short, with 4 bases between. Germline CDR1 reads SGHNT; CDR2 reads YENEEA. The CDR3 totals 12 residues. The chain's CDR3 is CASSSGTGELFF. The CDR3 DNA reads TGTGCCAGCAGCTCAGGCACCGGGGAGCTGTTTTTT.

This clone appeared once. The chain recombines TRBV5-4 with TRBJ2-1; TRBD2 agrees at 8 bases. CDR1 SGHNT and CDR2 YYREEE come from the germline V gene (reference sequence). With V trimmed by 0 bases and J by 6 bases, 8 bases remained unmatched. The CDR3 runs to 16 residues. The CDR3 DNA is TGTGCCAGCAGCTTGGGCACTAGCGGAGAGGTCAATGAGCAGTTCTTC. Protein sequence: CASSLGTSGEVNEQFF.

V is TRBV29-1 and J is TRBJ1-3; D perhaps matches TRBD1 (5 bases). V was cut by 5 bases and J by 4 bases, with 9 bases left in between. Germline loops: CDR1 SQVTM, CDR2 ANQGSEA. This CDR3 is 12 amino acids long. The chain's CDR3 is CSVRDGGNTIYF. Written as DNA, the CDR3 is TGCAGCGTTAGGGACGGAGGAAACACCATATATTTT.

This clone is a singleton in its sample. V gene TRBV6-1 combines with J gene TRBJ2-1; tentatively, D is TRBD1 (5 bases). V lost 4 bases, J lost 6 bases, and 19 bases lay in between. The CDR3 covers 16 residues. CDR1 and CDR2 (germline): MNHNS, SASEGT. CDR3: CASSAGFQGSLNEQFF. CDR3 nucleotides: TGTGCCAGCAGTGCAGGGTTCCAAGGATCCCTCAATGAGCAGTTCTTC.

The chain joins TRBV28 to TRBJ1-2; weak D call: TRBD1 (5 bases). Deletions cut 6 bases from V and 4 bases from J, with 12 bases between. This CDR3 has 13 amino acids. From germline, CDR1 is MDHEN and CDR2 SYDVKM. CDR3 protein: CASSAPGAYGYTF. DNA of the CDR3: TGTGCCAGCAGCGCTCCCGGGGCCTATGGCTACACCTTC.

J is TRBJ1-2 and V is TRBV6-1; D is possibly TRBD1 (5 bases). This CDR3 region has 15 residues. The germline V gene encodes CDR1 MNHNS and CDR2 SASEGT. Between the trimmed V and J ends, which lost 4 bases and 8 bases, there was a span of 20 bases. The CDR3 protein is CASSVSGPEGGGYTF. The CDR3 nucleotides read TGTGCCAGCAGTGTGTCGGGGCCAGAAGGAGGGGGCTACACCTTC.

About this clone: An end of the junction differs from the germline gene, which may be a read error. The gene calls are TRBV7-7 and TRBJ2-5, with D possibly matching TRBD1 (5 bases). The CDR3 spans 13 residues. Germline V gene data show CDR1 as SSHAT and CDR2 as FNYEAQ (reference sequence). The CDR3 loop is CASSSDQGETQYF. The CDR3 DNA reads as TGTGCTAGCAGCTCGGACCAGGGAGAGACCCAGTACTTC.

This clone was seen a single time. The chain carries TRBV27 and TRBJ2-7; D is ambiguous. In germline, CDR1 is MNHEY, CDR2 SMNVEV (reference sequence). The CDR3 runs 16 residues. Trimming took off 4 bases at V and 5 bases at J, with 21 bases between the two ends. The CDR3 region is CASSYLGWQEGDEQYF. The CDR3 DNA follows: TGTGCCAGCAGTTACCTAGGTTGGCAGGAAGGCGACGAGCAGTACTTC.

A word on this clone: Other DNA sequences within the sample encode an identical CDR3. The gene calls are TRBV5-1 and TRBJ2-1; D gene unclear. CDR1 and CDR2 from the germline V gene are SGHRS and YFSETQ. Trimming shortened V by 0 bases and J by 3 bases, and 4 bases separated the two germline ends. This CDR3 contains 13 residues. The CDR3 protein is CASSLDSYNEQFF. The DNA for the CDR3 is TGCGCCAGCAGCTTGGACAGCTACAATGAGCAGTTCTTC.

The chain is built from TRBV7-3 and TRBJ1-2; a weak D match, TRBD1 (5 bases). CDR1 is SGHTA and CDR2 is FQGTGA in the germline V gene. The CDR3 extends over 13 amino acids. V was trimmed by 4 bases and J by 4 bases, leaving 10 bases between them. The CDR3 spells CASSSGPAYGYTF. The CDR3 nucleotides are TGTGCCAGCAGCTCGGGACCGGCCTATGGCTACACCTTC.

This clone was detected once. CDR3 sequence reads: CASSQDPARTSGNTIYF. CDR3 DNA sequence: TGCGCCAGCAGCCAAGATCCCGCCAGGACCTCTGGAAACACCATATATTTT. This chain uses TRBV4-1 with TRBJ1-3; D is uncertain. There are 17 residues in the CDR3. Trimming took off 0 bases at V and 0 bases at J, with 12 bases between the two ends. Germline V lookup: CDR1 MGHRA, CDR2 YSYEKL.

The chain links TRBV28 to TRBJ1-5; D unclear. The CDR3 extends over 12 amino acids. Per germline, CDR1 MDHEN and CDR2 SYDVKM. Trimming left V 8 bases short and J 3 bases short, with 8 bases between. For the CDR3, the DNA is TGTGCCAGCGAGTACAACAATCAGCCCCAGCATTTT. Translation gives CASEYNNQPQHF.

V and J are TRBV4-1 and TRBJ2-3; the D gene is possibly TRBD2 (5 bases). CDR1 MGHRA and CDR2 YSYEKL come from the germline V gene. Trimming took off 6 bases at V and 0 bases at J, with 13 bases between the two ends. This CDR3 has 15 amino acids. In nucleotides, the CDR3 is TGCGCCAGCAGTCAACTAGAGATTAGCACAGATACGCAGTATTTT. Amino acids: CASSQLEISTDTQYF.

The V gene is TRBV9, the J gene TRBJ1-5; tentatively, D is TRBD1 (5 bases). The germline V gene encodes CDR1 SGDLS and CDR2 YYNGEE. The CDR3 sequence is 15 residues long. Trimming left V 0 bases short and J 3 bases short, with 10 bases between. The CDR3 DNA sequence: TGTGCCAGCAGCGTAGAGGGGTCGCCCAATCAGCCCCAGCATTTT. Translating it yields CASSVEGSPNQPQHF.

This chain uses TRBV2 with TRBJ1-5, with no clear D. The germline V and J ends were trimmed by 3 bases and 1 base, with 7 bases remaining between them. The CDR3 has 14 residues. The germline V gene encodes CDR1 SNHLY and CDR2 FYNNEI. The CDR3 DNA reads TGTGCCAGCAGTGAGGAACAGAGCAATCAGCCCCAGCATTTT. Its translation: CASSEEQSNQPQHF.

The gene calls are TRBV7-6 and TRBJ1-2, with D hard to call. CDR1 is SGHVS and CDR2 is FNYEAQ in the germline V gene. This CDR3 has 13 amino acids. Trimming removed 1 base from V and 2 bases from J, with 5 bases in between. As DNA, the CDR3 is TGTGCCAGCAGCTTAGAGGGCAACTATGGCTACACCTTC. It specifies CASSLEGNYGYTF.

The chain carries TRBV2 and TRBJ2-7; no firm D call. Per germline, CDR1 SNHLY and CDR2 FYNNEI. This CDR3 is built from 13 residues. Trimming took off 2 bases at V and 0 bases at J, with 5 bases between the two ends. The CDR3, as DNA: TGTGCCAGCAGTGAACGGAGCTCCTACGAGCAGTACTTC. Translated: CASSERSSYEQYF.